A selection of T cell receptor beta chains follows, all from one sample in a study of blood T cell repertoires in COVID-19. Here immunoSEQ multiplex PCR was the method, and the copy in TCRdb shows in-frame clones only, minus some. The sample lists around 51,000 clones, around 85% occurring once. The specimen was peripheral blood. The receptor source for this set is a woman of 80 years or more with acute or convalescent COVID-19. Both conserved end residues are part of each CDR3. D genes are given only for firm matches. Only part of the rows carry a size: once, few, many, or a class if the clone is expanded.

len,j_gene,abundance,d_gene,v_gene,CDR3nt,CDR3aa
14,TRBJ1-2,NA,NA,TRBV2,TGTGCCAGCAGCCGGGACATTAGCAACTATGGCTACACCTTC,CASSRDISNYGYTF
13,TRBJ1-1,NA,NA,TRBV25-1,TGTGCCAGCACCGTCTCAGGGAACACTGAAGCTTTCTTT,CASTVSGNTEAFF
15,TRBJ1-4,NA,NA,TRBV25-1,TGTGCCAGCAGTGAAACGACTGCAACTAATGAAAAACTGTTTTTT,CASSETTATNEKLFF
16,TRBJ2-7,NA,NA,TRBV4-1,TGCGCCAGCAGCCAACCCCGGGGGACTCTCTCCTACGAGCAGTACTTC,CASSQPRGTLSYEQYF
14,TRBJ1-2,NA,NA,TRBV2,TGTGCCAGCAGAGAGACCCGGGAAAACTATGGCTACACCTTC,CASRETRENYGYTF
17,TRBJ2-1,NA,TRBD1,TRBV5-8,TGTGCCAGCAGTCCCGGGACAGGGGGCGTTCTAGGTGATGAGCAGTTCTTC,CASSPGTGGVLGDEQFF
16,TRBJ1-6,once,TRBD1,TRBV6-6,TGTGCCAGCAGGAATCCAGGGGGCTTGGATAATTCACCCCTCCACTTT,CASRNPGGLDNSPLHF
16,TRBJ1-1,NA,TRBD1,TRBV7-8,TGTGCCAGCAGCTCCCGGGACAGAGGGGTCTGGACTGAAGCTTTCTTT,CASSSRDRGVWTEAFF
13,TRBJ1-5,NA,NA,TRBV18,TGTGCCAGCTCCCCATTAGCGGATCAGCCCCAGCATTTT,CASSPLADQPQHF
15,TRBJ1-2,NA,TRBD1,TRBV5-4,TGTGCCAGCAGCCCTCCTCCGCAGGGGGTGCAGGGCTACACCTTC,CASSPPPQGVQGYTF
14,TRBJ1-6,once,NA,TRBV3-1/TRBV3-2,TGTGCCAGCAGCCAGCTCTCGGGGGACTCACCCCTCCACTTT,CASSQLSGDSPLHF
10,TRBJ2-3,NA,NA,TRBV7-9,TGTGCCAGCAGCCTTAATACGCAGTATTTT,CASSLNTQYF
16,TRBJ2-7,NA,TRBD1,TRBV5-1,TGCGCCAGCAGCTTGGCGGACAGGCCTAGCTCCTACGAGCAGTACTTC,CASSLADRPSSYEQYF
13,TRBJ1-1,NA,NA,TRBV7-9,TGTGCCAGCACCGACAGGAAGAACACTGAAGCTTTCTTT,CASTDRKNTEAFF
13,TRBJ1-4,NA,NA,TRBV7-8,TGTGCCAGCAGCTTAGTCAGGAACGGAAAACTGTTTTTT,CASSLVRNGKLFF
12,TRBJ2-7,NA,NA,TRBV10-3,TGTGCCATCAGTGAGTCTATTAACGAGCAGTACTTC,CAISESINEQYF
13,TRBJ2-7,NA,NA,TRBV29-1,TGCAGCGTGGGAGGGGACAGGCTCTACGAGCAGTACTTC,CSVGGDRLYEQYF
14,TRBJ2-7,NA,TRBD1,TRBV29-1,TGCAGCGTTGTCGGTGGGGACAGGGTTCACGAGCAGTACTTC,CSVVGGDRVHEQYF
14,TRBJ2-5,few,NA,TRBV11-2,TGTGCCAGCAGCTTAGCAGATATTAATCGGGCCCAGTACTTC,CASSLADINRAQYF
14,TRBJ1-2,NA,TRBD1,TRBV2,TGTGCCAGCAGAGGGACAGCCCTTGGCTATGGCTACACCTTC,CASRGTALGYGYTF
13,TRBJ1-5,few,TRBD1,TRBV5-6,TGTGCCAGCAGCCTACAGGGGAATCAGCCCCAGCATTTT,CASSLQGNQPQHF
14,TRBJ1-2,NA,TRBD1,TRBV4-1,TGCGCCAGCAGCCAAGTGACAGGGGGCTTCGGCTACACCTTC,CASSQVTGGFGYTF
12,TRBJ1-1,few,NA,TRBV12-3/TRBV12-4,TGTGCCAGCAGTTTAACGGTTCAGGGAGCTTTCTTT,CASSLTVQGAFF
14,TRBJ2-7,NA,NA,TRBV7-2,TGTGCCAGCAGCTTAGGTAGGACAGAAAAACGGCAGTACTTC,CASSLGRTEKRQYF
18,TRBJ1-4,NA,TRBD1,TRBV12-5,TGTGCTAGTGGTTTGGTACGGAACAGGGGGAAAGGGATTGAAAAACTGTTTTTT,CASGLVRNRGKGIEKLFF
15,TRBJ1-2,NA,TRBD1,TRBV5-6,TGTGCCAGCAGCCCCTTACAGGGGAGCAACTATGGCTACACCTTC,CASSPLQGSNYGYTF
14,TRBJ2-3,once,TRBD2,TRBV9,TGTGCCAGCAGCCGAGCGGGAGCGGCAGATACGCAGTATTTT,CASSRAGAADTQYF
12,TRBJ2-3,NA,NA,TRBV20-1,TGCAGTGCTAGTCACGGCGGCGATACGCAGTATTTT,CSASHGGDTQYF
15,TRBJ2-3,once,NA,TRBV9,TGTGCCAGCAGCGTAGCGGGGACTAGCACAGATACGCAGTATTTT,CASSVAGTSTDTQYF
15,TRBJ1-1,NA,TRBD1,TRBV6-5,TGTGCCAGCACCCAAGGGGGACAGGGCAACACTGAAGCTTTCTTT,CASTQGGQGNTEAFF
14,TRBJ1-2,few,NA,TRBV19,TGTGCCAGTAATCAGTACCTCCAACGAGGTGGCTACACCTTC,CASNQYLQRGGYTF
14,TRBJ1-6,NA,NA,TRBV18,TGTGCCAGCTCACTGAACAGGGACAATTCACCCCTCCACTTT,CASSLNRDNSPLHF
16,TRBJ2-5,NA,NA,TRBV5-1,TGCGCCAGCAGCCTCGGTTCCGCCAACTCCCAAGAGACCCAGTACTTC,CASSLGSANSQETQYF
14,TRBJ1-6,NA,NA,TRBV19,TGTGCCAGTAGTATAAAGAGCCATAATTCACCCCTCCACTTT,CASSIKSHNSPLHF
14,TRBJ1-2,NA,NA,TRBV13,TGTGCCAGCAGCTTAGGCAGGGGCGTGGAGGGCTACACCTTC,CASSLGRGVEGYTF
14,TRBJ2-7,NA,TRBD1,TRBV5-5,TGTGCCAGCAGCTTCGGGACAGGGTCCTACGAGCAGTACTTC,CASSFGTGSYEQYF
13,TRBJ1-3,NA,NA,TRBV2,TGTGCCAGCAGTGACGGGACTGGAAACACCATATATTTT,CASSDGTGNTIYF
14,TRBJ2-2,NA,NA,TRBV18,TGTGCCAGCTCACCTGACATAACCACCGGGGAGCTGTTTTTT,CASSPDITTGELFF
16,TRBJ1-1,NA,NA,TRBV28,TGTGCCAGCAGTTTGGGAGCGATGGCAAAAAGCTCTGAAGCTTTCTTT,CASSLGAMAKSSEAFF
13,TRBJ2-2,NA,NA,TRBV19,TGTGCCAGTACGAGACAGGACGGATGGGAGCTGTTTTTT,CASTRQDGWELFF
14,TRBJ2-2,NA,NA,TRBV10-3,TGTGCCATCAGTGAAACCAGGGGTGGCGGGGAGCTGTTTTTT,CAISETRGGGELFF
15,TRBJ1-1,NA,NA,TRBV7-3,TGTGCCAGCACCTCGGGGGGAATTGGTAACACTGAAGCTTTCTTT,CASTSGGIGNTEAFF
14,TRBJ1-6,NA,TRBD1,TRBV5-6,TGTGCCAGCAGTTGGGGACAGGATAATTCACCCCTCCACTTT,CASSWGQDNSPLHF
15,TRBJ1-1,NA,NA,TRBV5-1,TGCGCCAGCAGCTTGGATGGGTCCCGGAGCACTGAAGCTTTCTTT,CASSLDGSRSTEAFF
15,TRBJ2-1,NA,NA,TRBV6-2/TRBV6-3,TGTGCCAGCAGTTACGGGTTAGCGGCCTACAATGAGCAGTTCTTC,CASSYGLAAYNEQFF
17,TRBJ2-1,NA,NA,TRBV4-2,TGTGCCAGCAGCCAAGGATCTGGCGGGCCCCCCTACAATGAGCAGTTCTTC,CASSQGSGGPPYNEQFF
15,TRBJ1-1,once,NA,TRBV6-5,TGTGCCAGCACCAGAGCAGGGGTTATGAACACTGAAGCTTTCTTT,CASTRAGVMNTEAFF
15,TRBJ2-5,NA,TRBD2,TRBV6-5,TGTGCCAGCAGTTACTCGAAGCGGGGGGACCTTATCCAGTACTTC,CASSYSKRGDLIQYF
16,TRBJ1-1,NA,NA,TRBV19,TGTGCCAGTAGTAACTTATCCCCACAGGGAAACACTGAAGCTTTCTTT,CASSNLSPQGNTEAFF
15,TRBJ2-1,NA,TRBD2,TRBV29-1,TGCAGCGTTGATCTGACTAGCGGGGGTAACAATGAGCAGTTCTTC,CSVDLTSGGNNEQFF
14,TRBJ1-4,NA,TRBD1,TRBV2,TGTGCCAGCAGTGGGACAGGGGAGGGTGAAAAACTGTTTTTT,CASSGTGEGEKLFF
16,TRBJ1-2,NA,NA,TRBV7-8,TGTGCCAGCAGCTTAGATGGGCAGGTTACAGGCTATGGCTACACCTTC,CASSLDGQVTGYGYTF
15,TRBJ1-1,NA,TRBD1,TRBV5-1,TGCGCCAGCAGCTCTGGGAGACAGGGGAACACTGAAGCTTTCTTT,CASSSGRQGNTEAFF
13,TRBJ1-1,NA,NA,TRBV30,TGTGCCTGGAGTATGTACAGGGACACTGAAGCTTTCTTT,CAWSMYRDTEAFF
14,TRBJ2-3,once,NA,TRBV10-3,TGTGCCATCACTGAGGGGGGGGCCGAAGATACGCAGTATTTT,CAITEGGAEDTQYF
15,TRBJ1-4,NA,NA,TRBV2,TGTGCCAGCAGTGGGGCGACAGCAACTAATGAAAAACTGTTTTTT,CASSGATATNEKLFF
17,TRBJ2-4,NA,TRBD1,TRBV4-1,TGCGCCAGCAGCCAAGCAGTGGCAGGGGGCCGAAAAAACATTCAGTACTTC,CASSQAVAGGRKNIQYF